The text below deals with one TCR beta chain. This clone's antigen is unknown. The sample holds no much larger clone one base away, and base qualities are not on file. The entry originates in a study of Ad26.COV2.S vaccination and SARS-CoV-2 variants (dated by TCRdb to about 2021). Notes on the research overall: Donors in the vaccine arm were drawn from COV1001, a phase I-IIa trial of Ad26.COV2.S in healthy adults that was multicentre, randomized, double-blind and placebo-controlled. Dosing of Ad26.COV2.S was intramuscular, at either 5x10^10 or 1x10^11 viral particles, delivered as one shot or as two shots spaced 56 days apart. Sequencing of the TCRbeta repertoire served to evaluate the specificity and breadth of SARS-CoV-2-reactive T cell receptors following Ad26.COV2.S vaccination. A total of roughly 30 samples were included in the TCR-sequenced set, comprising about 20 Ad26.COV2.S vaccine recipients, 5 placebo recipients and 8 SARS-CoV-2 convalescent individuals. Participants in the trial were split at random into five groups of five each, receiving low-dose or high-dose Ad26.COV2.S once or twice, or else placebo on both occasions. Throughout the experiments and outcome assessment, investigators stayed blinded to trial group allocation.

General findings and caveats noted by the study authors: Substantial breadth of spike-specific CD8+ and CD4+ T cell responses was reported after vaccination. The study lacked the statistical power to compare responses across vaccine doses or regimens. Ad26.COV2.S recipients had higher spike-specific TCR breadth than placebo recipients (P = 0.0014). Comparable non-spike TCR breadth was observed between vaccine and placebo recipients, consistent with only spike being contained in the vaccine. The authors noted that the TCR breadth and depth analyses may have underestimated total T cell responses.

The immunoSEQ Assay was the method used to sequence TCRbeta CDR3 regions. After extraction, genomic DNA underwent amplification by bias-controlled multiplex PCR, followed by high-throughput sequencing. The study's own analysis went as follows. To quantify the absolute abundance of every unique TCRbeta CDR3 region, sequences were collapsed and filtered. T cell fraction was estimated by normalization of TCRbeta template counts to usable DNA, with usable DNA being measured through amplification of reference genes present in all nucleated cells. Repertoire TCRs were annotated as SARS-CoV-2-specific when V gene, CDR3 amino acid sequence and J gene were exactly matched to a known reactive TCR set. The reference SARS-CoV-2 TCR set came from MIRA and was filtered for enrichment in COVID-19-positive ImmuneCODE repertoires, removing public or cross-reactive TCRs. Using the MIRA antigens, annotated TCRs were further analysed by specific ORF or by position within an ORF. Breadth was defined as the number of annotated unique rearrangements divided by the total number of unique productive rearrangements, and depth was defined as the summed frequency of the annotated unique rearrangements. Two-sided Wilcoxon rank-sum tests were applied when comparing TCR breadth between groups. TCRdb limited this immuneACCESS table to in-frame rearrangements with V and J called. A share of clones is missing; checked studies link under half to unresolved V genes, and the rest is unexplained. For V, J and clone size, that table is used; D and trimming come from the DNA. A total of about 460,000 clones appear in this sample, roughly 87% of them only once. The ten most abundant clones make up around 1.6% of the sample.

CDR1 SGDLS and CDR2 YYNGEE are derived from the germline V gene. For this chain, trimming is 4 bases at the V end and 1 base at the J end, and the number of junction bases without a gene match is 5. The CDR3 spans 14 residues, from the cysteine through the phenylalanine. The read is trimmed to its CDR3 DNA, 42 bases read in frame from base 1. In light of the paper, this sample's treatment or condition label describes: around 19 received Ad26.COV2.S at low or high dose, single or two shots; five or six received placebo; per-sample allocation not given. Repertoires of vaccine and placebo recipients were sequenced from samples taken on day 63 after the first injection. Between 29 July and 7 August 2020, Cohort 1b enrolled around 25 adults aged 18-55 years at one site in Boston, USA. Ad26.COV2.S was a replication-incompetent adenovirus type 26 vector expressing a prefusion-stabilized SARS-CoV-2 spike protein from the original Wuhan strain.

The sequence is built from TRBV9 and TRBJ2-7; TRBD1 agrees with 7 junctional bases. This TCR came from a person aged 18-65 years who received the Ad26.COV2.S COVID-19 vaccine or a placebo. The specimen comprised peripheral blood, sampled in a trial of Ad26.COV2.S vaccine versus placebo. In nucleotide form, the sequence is TGTGCCAGCAGCTCCAGGGACAGTTCCTACGAGCAGTACTTC. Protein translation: CASSSRDSSYEQYF.